The rows below give T cell receptor beta chains drawn from one sample of a study of cytotoxic CD8 clonotypes in ibrutinib-treated CLL. Data came from immunoSEQ multiplex PCR; TCRdb stores just in-frame clones and leaves some out. The data contain some 92,000 clones, approximately 80% of them singletons. The material was PBMCs, obtained after 24 months of ibrutinib treatment. The source of these receptors is a human donor with chronic lymphocytic leukemia. Both conserved end residues are part of each CDR3. The D gene is left open where the match is weak. Size values are once, few and many counts, or a class for expanded clones, and some rows have none.

J gene,clone size,V gene,CDR3 length,D gene,CDR3 protein,CDR3 DNA
TRBJ1-2,NA,TRBV4-3,17,TRBD1,CASRSGTGRLARYGYTF,TGCGCCAGCAGGTCGGGGACAGGGAGGTTAGCACGCTATGGCTACACCTTC
TRBJ1-2,NA,TRBV5-1,14,NA,CASSFLSIVYGYTF,TGCGCCAGCAGCTTCCTATCTATCGTCTATGGCTACACCTTC
TRBJ2-7,NA,TRBV5-4,15,NA,CASSLARIGSYEQYF,TGTGCCAGCAGCTTAGCCAGGATCGGCTCCTACGAGCAGTACTTC
TRBJ2-7,once,TRBV29-1,11,NA,CSVGGGYEQYF,TGCAGCGTTGGAGGAGGGTACGAGCAGTACTTC
TRBJ2-5,NA,TRBV27,15,TRBD2,CASSPLAGYQETQYF,TGTGCCAGCAGTCCTCTAGCGGGTTACCAAGAGACCCAGTACTTC
TRBJ2-1,NA,TRBV19,16,TRBD2,CASSILGSSGYNEQFF,TGTGCCAGTAGTATTCTAGGGTCTAGCGGGTACAATGAGCAGTTCTTC
TRBJ2-2,once,TRBV19,13,TRBD2,CASSGGLAGELFF,TGTGCCAGTAGTGGCGGACTAGCCGGGGAGCTGTTTTTT
TRBJ2-1,NA,TRBV9,13,NA,CASSVGGRYEQFF,TGTGCCAGCAGCGTAGGCGGGCGATATGAGCAGTTCTTC
TRBJ1-2,many,TRBV25-1,11,NA,CASSGGWGYTF,TGTGCCAGCAGTGGAGGTTGGGGCTACACCTTC
TRBJ1-1,NA,TRBV7-9,15,NA,CASSIFRRGDTEAFF,TGTGCCAGCAGCATTTTTCGTCGGGGGGACACTGAAGCTTTCTTT
TRBJ1-2,NA,TRBV28,15,TRBD1,CASVNPGQGAGGYTF,TGTGCCAGCGTAAACCCGGGACAGGGGGCTGGTGGCTACACCTTC